This T cell receptor (beta chain) was retrieved from a study of breast tumors, draining lymph nodes, adjacent tissues. The study, taken as a whole, reports: The data were judged consistent with most tumor T cells coming from lymph node and expanding in tumor. Luminal-like breast cancer showed significantly higher tumor–nontumor repertoire similarity than basal-like. Tumor TCR diversity was below lymph nodes but above nontumor tissue. That most tumor T cells come from lymph nodes remained unproven.

Axillary draining lymph nodes of breast cancer patients supplied the node samples. TCRdb called the multiplex PCR reads again in MiXCR, with one record for every CDR3 protein. The repertoire includes fewer than 200,000 distinct CDR3 sequences, 25% to 40% of them detected once, and 3.8% sits in the top ten. This clonotype was counted once. Its antigen is currently unknown. The germline gene is not matched at one end of the junction; a read error may be the cause. The CDR3 has 14 amino acids. This clonotype was sampled from a female donor with breast cancer. Some clones in this sample may be carry-over from other donors' samples. The specimen sequenced was axillary lymph node tissue. The chain links TRBV12-3 or TRBV12-4 to TRBJ1-4, with D possibly TRBD1 on 6 matching bases. The CDR3 nucleotides are TGTGCCGGCAGTCGGCAGGGGCAGGGTGAAAAACTGTTTTTT. It codes for CAGSRQGQGEKLFF.